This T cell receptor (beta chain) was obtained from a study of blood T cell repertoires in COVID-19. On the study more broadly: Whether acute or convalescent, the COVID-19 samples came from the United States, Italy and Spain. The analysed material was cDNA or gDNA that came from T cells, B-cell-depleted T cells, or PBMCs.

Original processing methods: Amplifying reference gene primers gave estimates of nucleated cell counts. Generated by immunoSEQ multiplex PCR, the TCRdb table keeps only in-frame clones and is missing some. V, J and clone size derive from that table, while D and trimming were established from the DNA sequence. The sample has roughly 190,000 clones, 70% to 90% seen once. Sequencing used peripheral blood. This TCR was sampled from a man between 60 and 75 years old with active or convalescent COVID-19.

The DNA for the CDR3 is TGTGCCAGCAGGTCACACGCAAAAAGGAGTGAAAAACTGTTTTTT. It is translated as CASRSHAKRSEKLFF. This chain connects TRBV6-6 to TRBJ1-4; D gene unclear. V lost 6 bases and J 7 bases, leaving 18 bases between the germline ends. Per the germline V gene, CDR1 is MNHNY and CDR2 is SVGAGI (reference sequence). CDR3 length: 15 amino acids.